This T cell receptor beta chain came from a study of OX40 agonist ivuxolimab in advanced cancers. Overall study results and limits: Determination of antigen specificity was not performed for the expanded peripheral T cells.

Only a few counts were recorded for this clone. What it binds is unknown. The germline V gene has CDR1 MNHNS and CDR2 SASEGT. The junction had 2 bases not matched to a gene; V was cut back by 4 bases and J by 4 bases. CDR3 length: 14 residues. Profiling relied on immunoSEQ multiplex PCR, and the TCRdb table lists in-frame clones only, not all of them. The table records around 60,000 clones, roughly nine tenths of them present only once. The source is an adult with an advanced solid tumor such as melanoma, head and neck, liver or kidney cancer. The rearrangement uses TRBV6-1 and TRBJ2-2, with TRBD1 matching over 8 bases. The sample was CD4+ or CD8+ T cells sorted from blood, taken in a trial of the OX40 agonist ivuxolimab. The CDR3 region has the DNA TGTGCCAGCAGTGGACAGGGGATCACCGGGGAGCTGTTTTTT. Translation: CASSGQGITGELFF.